This entry lists 31 T cell receptor beta chains sequenced from one sample in a study of cytomegalovirus exposure and HLA in healthy donors. Vbeta (60) and Jbeta (13) primers were used in the PCR. Here immunoSEQ multiplex PCR was the method, and the copy in TCRdb shows in-frame clones only, minus some. Of about 92,000 clones detected, 69% appear once; the ten largest clones hold approximately 2.7%. Sequencing was performed on PBMCs. The receptors were sampled from a man aged 45-60 years in good health and CMV-seronegative.

This clone was seen only a few times. The chain joins TRBV28 to TRBJ1-5, with a tentative D call TRBD1 (6 bases). Trimming stripped 3 bases from V and 4 bases from J, with 10 bases between. Per germline, CDR1 MDHEN and CDR2 SYDVKM. The CDR3 has 14 amino acids. In nucleotides, the CDR3 is TGTGCCAGCAGTTTCCTGGACAGAAATCAGCCCCAGCATTTT. Protein sequence: CASSFLDRNQPQHF.

The CDR3 nucleotides read TGTGCCATCAGTGAGTCGAAACAGGGTGATGAAAAACTGTTTTTT. Its protein is CAISESKQGDEKLFF. The chain uses TRBV10-3 and TRBJ1-4; D is possibly TRBD1 (6 bases). The germline gives CDR1 ENHRY, CDR2 SYGVKD. The CDR3 loop spans 15 amino acids. The ends were cut back, 0 bases at V and 6 bases at J, with 11 bases in the middle.

The chain uses TRBV6-1 and TRBJ1-5; 10 bases align to TRBD1. The CDR3 runs to 16 residues. Looked up from germline, CDR1 is MNHNS and CDR2 is SASEGT. The V gene end was trimmed by 2 bases and the J gene end by 6 bases; junction bases not matched to a gene: 7. CDR3 in DNA: TGTGCCAGCAGTGAATATGTAGGGACAGGGGTTCAGCCCCAGCATTTT. Its protein product is CASSEYVGTGVQPQHF.

Details on this clone: The junction shows a germline mismatch at one end, possibly a read error. CDR3 nucleotides: TGTACCAGCACCAGGGAAATCACAGATACGCAGTATTTT. Translation: CTSTREITDTQYF. The chain has TRBV6-5 and TRBJ2-3, with D perhaps TRBD1 (5 bases). The CDR3 has 13 residues. Germline V CDR1 and CDR2: MNHEY, SVGAGI.

The rearrangement links TRBV15 to TRBJ2-1, with 8 bases lining up with TRBD2. J lost 6 bases, V lost 9 bases, and 10 bases had no gene match. Germline V gene lookup returns CDR1 LNHNV and CDR2 YYDKDF (reference sequence). This CDR3 region has 14 residues. The CDR3: CATTSGGGTNEQFF. The CDR3 DNA reads as TGTGCCACAACATCGGGCGGGGGGACCAATGAGCAGTTCTTC. The full variable domain, its missing parts supplied by reference TRBV15 and TRBJ2-1, is DAMVIQNPRYQVTQFGKPVTLSCSQTLNHNVMYWYQQKSSQAPKLLFHYYDKDFNNEADTPDNFQSRRPNTSFCFLDIRSPGLGDTAMYLCATTSGGGTNEQFFGPGTRLTVL.

V is TRBV4-3 and J is TRBJ1-2; 8 bases agree with TRBD1. Germline loops: CDR1 LGHNA, CDR2 YSLEER. This CDR3 contains 16 residues. V shed 3 bases, J shed 5 bases, and the junction held 11 bases outside the gene matches. The CDR3 here is CASSQSQGAVGYGYTF. In DNA form, the CDR3 reads TGCGCCAGCAGCCAGAGCCAGGGGGCAGTGGGGTATGGCTACACCTTC.

This chain links TRBV7-3 with TRBJ2-7; 10 bases agree with TRBD1. In germline, CDR1 is SGHTA, CDR2 FQGTGA. This CDR3 spans 13 amino acids. V dropped 2 bases and J dropped 5; count of bases not matched to a gene: 0. The CDR3 bases are TGTGCCAGCAGCTTAGGGACAGGGGACGAGCAGTACTTC. Amino acids: CASSLGTGDEQYF.

This chain joins TRBV7-9 and TRBJ2-3; 9 bases agree with TRBD1. J lost 0 bases, V lost 7 bases, and 8 bases had no gene match. The germline gives CDR1 SEHNR, CDR2 FQNEAQ (reference sequence). The CDR3 has 16 residues. This CDR3 is CASITGTGSSTDTQYF. The CDR3 DNA sequence: TGTGCCAGCATCACCGGGACAGGGTCTAGCACAGATACGCAGTATTTT.

As regards this clone: The final CDR3 position lacks the conserved phenylalanine or tryptophan, pointing to a likely read error. The V and J genes are TRBV28 and TRBJ1-5; D uncertain. Trimming took 4 bases from V and 4 from J, leaving 14 bases between them. The CDR3 sequence is 15 residues long. CDR1 and CDR2 from the germline V gene are MDHEN and SYDVKM. The CDR3 reads CASSYGVAVNQPQHV. In DNA form, the CDR3 reads TGTGCCAGCAGTTACGGGGTGGCAGTTAATCAGCCCCAGCATGTT.

This chain links TRBV5-1 with TRBJ2-5; TRBD1 matches 8 bases. The germline CDR1 and CDR2 sequences are SGHRS and YFSETQ. Trimming removed 2 bases from V and 5 bases from J; junction bases left unmatched: 8. The CDR3 is 15 amino acids. CDR3 nucleotides: TGCGCCAGCAGCTTCTCCGCGACAGGGGTCGAGACCCAGTACTTC. Amino acids: CASSFSATGVETQYF.

The chain couples TRBV9 to TRBJ1-3; the match to TRBD1 covers 10 bases. The length of the CDR3 is 15 residues. V was clipped by 3 bases and J by 7 bases; unmatched bases: 7. Per the germline V gene, CDR1 is SGDLS and CDR2 is YYNGEE. The CDR3 reads CASSALPGQGNTIYF. As DNA, the CDR3 is TGTGCCAGCAGCGCCCTCCCGGGACAGGGGAACACCATATATTTT.

This sequence joins TRBV5-1 and TRBJ2-2, with D unclear. The length of the CDR3 is 16 residues. Trimming removed 0 bases at V and 6 bases at J, with 15 bases between. Germline V CDR1 and CDR2: SGHRS, YFSETQ. As DNA, the CDR3 is TGCGCCAGCAGCTTGGCCCCAGGTTCCGTCCCCGGGGAGCTGTTTTTT. Protein product: CASSLAPGSVPGELFF.

This clone was counted a single time. The chain combines TRBV19 with TRBJ1-5; D may be TRBD1 (5 bases). In germline, CDR1 is LNHDA, CDR2 SQIVND (reference sequence). The CDR3 is 16 residues long. V was pared by 7 bases and J by 0 bases, with 16 bases between. The DNA of the CDR3 is TGTGCCAGTACCGGACCAGACGGACATAGCAATCAGCCCCAGCATTTT. Protein sequence: CASTGPDGHSNQPQHF.

This chain connects TRBV5-1 to TRBJ2-3, with 15 bases matching TRBD2. The length of the CDR3 is 17 residues. Unmatched junction bases numbered 6, after V lost 3 bases and J lost 4 bases. Germline lookup yields CDR1 SGHRS and CDR2 YFSETQ. The CDR3 nucleotides read TGCGCCAGCAGCTCGGGACTAGCGGGGGGCGTGGCAGATACGCAGTATTTT. Protein sequence: CASSSGLAGGVADTQYF. Full variable domain (remainder filled in from reference TRBV5-1 and TRBJ2-3): KAGVTQTPRYLIKTRGQQVTLSCSPISGHRSVSWYQQTPGQGLQFLFEYFSETQRNKGNFPGRFSGRQFSNSRSEMNVSTLELGDSALYLCASSSGLAGGVADTQYFGPGTRLTVL.

The genes are TRBV5-4 and TRBJ1-3; TRBD1 might be the D (5 bases). Germline V lookup: CDR1 SGHNT, CDR2 YYREEE (reference sequence). This CDR3 contains 16 residues. V was trimmed by 2 bases and J by 0 bases, leaving 12 bases between them. CDR3 DNA: TGTGCCAGCAGCTTCTCTGGGGCCTCCTCTGGAAACACCATATATTTT. Translating it yields CASSFSGASSGNTIYF.

V usage is TRBV7-9 and J usage is TRBJ1-4; D unclear. Trimming pared 2 bases from V and 2 bases from J, leaving 6 bases between. The CDR3 runs to 14 residues. The germline gives CDR1 SEHNR, CDR2 FQNEAQ (reference sequence). The CDR3 spells CASSLRETNEKLFF. DNA for the CDR3: TGTGCCAGCAGCTTACGGGAGACTAATGAAAAACTGTTTTTT. Full variable domain (remainder filled in from reference TRBV7-9 and TRBJ1-4): DTGVSQNPRHKITKRGQNVTFRCDPISEHNRLYWYRQTLGQGPEFLTYFQNEAQLEKSRLLSDRFSAERPKGSFSTLEIQRTEQGDSAMYLCASSLRETNEKLFFGSGTQLSVL.

V gene TRBV27 combines with J gene TRBJ1-2; 7 bases are a match to TRBD1. Per the germline V gene, CDR1 is MNHEY and CDR2 is SMNVEV (reference sequence). The CDR3 extends over 15 amino acids. The V segment lost 4 bases and the J segment 2 bases; nucleotides outside the gene matches: 7. This CDR3 is CASSSPGTANYGYTF. The CDR3 DNA follows: TGTGCCAGCAGTTCCCCCGGGACAGCGAACTATGGCTACACCTTC.

J is TRBJ2-3 and V is TRBV6-5; TRBD1 is a possible D gene (6 bases). This CDR3 comprises 13 residues. V was pared by 6 bases and J by 3 bases, with 10 bases between. Germline loops: CDR1 MNHEY, CDR2 SVGAGI. The CDR3 region has the DNA TGTGCCAGCAGATATACAGGGACAGATACGCAGTATTTT. It yields the protein CASRYTGTDTQYF.

This chain links TRBV5-6 with TRBJ1-4, with 9 bases aligning to TRBD1. Germline CDR1 reads SGHDT; CDR2 reads YYEEEE. This CDR3 has 16 residues. Trimming cost V 4 bases and J 5 bases; bases outside gene matches: 9. The CDR3, as DNA: TGTGCCAGCAGCCCTCTAGGGACAGGGTCGAATGAAAAACTGTTTTTT. It is translated as CASSPLGTGSNEKLFF. Filled out from reference TRBV5-6 and TRBJ1-4, the complete variable domain reads DAGVTQSPTHLIKTRGQQVTLRCSPKSGHDTVSWYQQALGQGPQFIFQYYEEEERQRGNFPDRFSGHQFPNYSSELNVNALLLGDSALYLCASSPLGTGSNEKLFFGSGTQLSVL.

The chain carries TRBV7-2 and TRBJ1-5; perhaps TRBD1 as D (5 bases). The CDR3 is made up of 15 amino acids. V lost 4 bases, J lost 4 bases, and 14 bases lay in between. Germline CDR1 and CDR2: SGHTA and FQGNSA. In nucleotides, the CDR3 is TGTGCCAGCAGCTCCCAGTGGGAGGGGAATCAGCCCCAGCATTTT. It is translated as CASSSQWEGNQPQHF. The full variable domain, in which reference TRBV7-2 and TRBJ1-5 provide the parts outside the CDR3, is GAGVSQSPSNKVTEKGKDVELRCDPISGHTALYWYRQSLGQGLEFLIYFQGNSAPDKSGLPSDRFSAERTGGSVSTLTIQRTQQEDSAVYLCASSSQWEGNQPQHFGDGTRLSIL.

J is TRBJ2-7 and V is TRBV5-8; 7 nucleotides agree with TRBD2. In germline, CDR1 is SGHTS, CDR2 YDEGEE. The trim removed 4 bases at V and 0 bases at J, leaving 16 bases unmatched. This CDR3 has 18 amino acids. For the CDR3, the DNA is TGTGCCAGCAGCCTATTCTCTTTTGGGGGGGGGAGCTCCTACGAGCAGTACTTC. Its protein product is CASSLFSFGGGSSYEQYF.

The gene calls are TRBV7-2 and TRBJ2-3, with a weak D call TRBD2 (6 bases). Trimming cost V 4 bases and J 6 bases, with 17 bases left between them. Germline-derived CDR1 and CDR2 are SGHTA and FQGNSA. The CDR3 length is 15 residues. This CDR3 reads CASSSGTPRWDTQYF. CDR3 DNA: TGTGCCAGCAGCTCCGGGACTCCCCGATGGGATACGCAGTATTTT.

This chain connects TRBV29-1 to TRBJ2-3, with a tentative D call TRBD1 (5 bases). This CDR3 contains 14 residues. CDR1 SQVTM and CDR2 ANQGSEA come from the germline V gene. Trimming removed 4 bases at V and 6 bases at J, with 17 bases between. Written as DNA, the CDR3 is TGCAGCGTTGTAAAAAGCTCAGGGCCCGATACGCAGTATTTT. Amino acid sequence: CSVVKSSGPDTQYF.

The chain couples TRBV27 to TRBJ1-4; D is possibly TRBD1 (6 bases). V was pared by 2 bases and J by 10 bases, with 14 bases between. Germline values: CDR1 MNHEY, CDR2 SMNVEV (reference sequence). The CDR3 extends over 14 amino acids. CDR3 sequence reads: CASSLGPQGGKLFF. For the CDR3, the DNA is TGTGCCAGCAGTTTAGGACCACAGGGTGGAAAACTGTTTTTT.

The chain uses TRBV6-5 and TRBJ1-6, with D maybe TRBD1 (5 bases). There are 12 residues in the CDR3. V was trimmed by 4 bases and J by 14 bases, leaving 12 bases between them. The germline V gene encodes CDR1 MNHEY and CDR2 SVGAGI. The CDR3 here is CASSSTDTSLHF. In DNA, the CDR3 is TGTGCCAGCAGTTCGACGGACACCTCCCTCCACTTT.

V gene TRBV10-3 combines with J gene TRBJ1-3, with 8 bases lining up with TRBD1. Germline values: CDR1 ENHRY, CDR2 SYGVKD. The CDR3 runs 14 residues. The V gene end was trimmed by 4 bases and the J gene end by 4 bases; junction bases not matched to a gene: 3. CDR3 bases: TGTGCCATCAGTGGCCAGGGGGCGGGAAACACCATATATTTT. Translating gives CAISGQGAGNTIYF.

The chain uses TRBV30 and TRBJ1-6; the D gene is possibly TRBD1 (5 bases). The germline V gene has CDR1 GTSNPN and CDR2 SVGIG (reference sequence). CDR3 size: 14 residues. Between the trimmed V and J ends, which lost 5 bases and 8 bases, there was a span of 16 bases. The DNA for the CDR3 is TGTGCCTGGGTCCCAGATCCAGGGTATTCACCCCTCCACTTT. It specifies CAWVPDPGYSPLHF.

V is TRBV12-5 and J is TRBJ2-3; TRBD2 aligns across 13 bases. Trimming removed 10 bases from V and 1 base from J; junction bases left unmatched: 11. The germline gives CDR1 LGHNT, CDR2 FRNRAP. CDR3 length: 17 amino acids. The CDR3 is CATVRGLAGWGTDTQYF. The CDR3 DNA follows: TGTGCTACGGTGAGGGGACTAGCGGGATGGGGCACAGATACGCAGTATTTT.

There are a few counts of this clone. The V call is TRBV15, the J call TRBJ1-6; 7 positions agree with TRBD1. The CDR3 loop spans 14 amino acids. CDR1 LNHNV and CDR2 YYDKDF come from the germline V gene (reference sequence). With V trimmed by 5 bases and J by 16 bases, 14 bases remained unmatched. This chain's CDR3 is CATSPSRGQLTLHF. The CDR3 DNA reads TGTGCCACCAGCCCAAGCCGGGGACAGCTCACGCTCCACTTT.

The chain employs TRBV18 and TRBJ1-1; TRBD1 might be the D (5 bases). Trimming left V 4 bases short and J 5 bases short, with 14 bases between. The germline CDR1 and CDR2 sequences are KGHSH and LQKENI. The CDR3 extends over 14 amino acids. The CDR3 spells CASSQPGSGTEAFF. The DNA of the CDR3 is TGTGCCAGCTCACAACCGGGATCAGGGACTGAAGCTTTCTTT.

The chain recombines TRBV5-6 with TRBJ1-2, with 7 bases lining up with TRBD1. The CDR3 is 14 amino acids. Germline lookup yields CDR1 SGHDT and CDR2 YYEEEE. The trim removed 6 bases at V and 5 bases at J, leaving 10 bases unmatched. The CDR3 spells CASNPSRGEYGYTF. DNA of the CDR3: TGTGCCAGCAACCCGTCCAGGGGGGAGTATGGCTACACCTTC.